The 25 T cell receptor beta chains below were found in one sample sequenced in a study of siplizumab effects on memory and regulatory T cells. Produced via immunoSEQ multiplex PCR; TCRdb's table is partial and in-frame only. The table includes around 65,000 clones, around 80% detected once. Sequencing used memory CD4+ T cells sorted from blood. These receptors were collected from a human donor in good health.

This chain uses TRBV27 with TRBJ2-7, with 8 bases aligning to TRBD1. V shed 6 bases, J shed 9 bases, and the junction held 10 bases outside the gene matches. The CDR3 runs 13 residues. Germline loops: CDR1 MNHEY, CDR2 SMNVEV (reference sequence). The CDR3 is CASSNRGVQVQYF. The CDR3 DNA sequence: TGTGCCAGCAGCAACAGGGGGGTCCAGGTGCAGTACTTC.

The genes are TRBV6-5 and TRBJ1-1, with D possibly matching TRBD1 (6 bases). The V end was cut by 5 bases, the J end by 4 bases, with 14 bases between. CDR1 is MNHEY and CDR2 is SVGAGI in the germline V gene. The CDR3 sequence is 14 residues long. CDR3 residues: CASSHYTGSTEAFF. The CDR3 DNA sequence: TGTGCCAGCAGTCACTACACAGGGAGCACTGAAGCTTTCTTT.

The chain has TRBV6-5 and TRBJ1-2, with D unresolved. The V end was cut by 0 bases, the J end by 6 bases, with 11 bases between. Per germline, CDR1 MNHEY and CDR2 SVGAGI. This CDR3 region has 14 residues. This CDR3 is CASSYSRYTDGYTF. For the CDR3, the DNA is TGTGCCAGCAGTTACTCGCGGTACACGGATGGCTACACCTTC.

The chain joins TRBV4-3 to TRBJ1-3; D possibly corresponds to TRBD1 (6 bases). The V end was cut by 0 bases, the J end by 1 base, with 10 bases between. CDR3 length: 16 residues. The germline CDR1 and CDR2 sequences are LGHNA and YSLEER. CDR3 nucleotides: TGCGCCAGCAGCCAAGAAACAGGGTTTTCTGGAAACACCATATATTTT. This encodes CASSQETGFSGNTIYF.

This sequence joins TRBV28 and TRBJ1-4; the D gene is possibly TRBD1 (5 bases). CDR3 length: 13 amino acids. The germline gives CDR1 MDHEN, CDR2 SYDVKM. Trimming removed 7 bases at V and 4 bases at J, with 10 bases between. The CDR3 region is CASTDRLNEKLFF. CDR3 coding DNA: TGTGCCAGCACTGACAGACTTAATGAAAAACTGTTTTTT.

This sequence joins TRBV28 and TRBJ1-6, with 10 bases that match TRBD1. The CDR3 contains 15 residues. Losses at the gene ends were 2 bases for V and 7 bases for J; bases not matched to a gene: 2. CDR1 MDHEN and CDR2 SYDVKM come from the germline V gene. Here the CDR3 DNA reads TGTGCCAGCAGTTTACTGGGACAGGGGAATTCACCCCTCCACTTT. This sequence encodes CASSLLGQGNSPLHF.

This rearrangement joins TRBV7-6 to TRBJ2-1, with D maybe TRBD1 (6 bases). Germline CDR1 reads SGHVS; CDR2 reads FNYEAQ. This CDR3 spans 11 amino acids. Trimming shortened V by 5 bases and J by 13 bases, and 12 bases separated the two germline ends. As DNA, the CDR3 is TGTGCCAGCAGCCCAGGGACATTACAGTTCTTC. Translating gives CASSPGTLQFF.

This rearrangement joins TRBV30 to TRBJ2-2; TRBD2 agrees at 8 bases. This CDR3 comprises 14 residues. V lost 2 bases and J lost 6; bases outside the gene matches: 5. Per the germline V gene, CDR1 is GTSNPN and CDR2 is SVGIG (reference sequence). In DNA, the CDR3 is TGTGCCTGGAGTAGAGGACTAGCCCCCGGGGAGCTGTTTTTT. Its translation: CAWSRGLAPGELFF.

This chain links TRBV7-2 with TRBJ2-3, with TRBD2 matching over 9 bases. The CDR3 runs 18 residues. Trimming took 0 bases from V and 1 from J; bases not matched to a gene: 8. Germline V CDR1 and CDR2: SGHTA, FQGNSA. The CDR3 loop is CASSLARGGAAGTDTQYF. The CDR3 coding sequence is TGTGCCAGCAGCTTAGCGCGCGGGGGGGCCGCTGGCACAGATACGCAGTATTTT.

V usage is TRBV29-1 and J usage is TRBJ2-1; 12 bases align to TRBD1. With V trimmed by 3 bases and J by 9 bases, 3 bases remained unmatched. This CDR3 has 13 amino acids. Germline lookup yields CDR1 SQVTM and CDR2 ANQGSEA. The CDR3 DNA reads TGCAGCGTTGAGGGACAGGGGGCCGCTGAGCAGTTCTTC. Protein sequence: CSVEGQGAAEQFF.

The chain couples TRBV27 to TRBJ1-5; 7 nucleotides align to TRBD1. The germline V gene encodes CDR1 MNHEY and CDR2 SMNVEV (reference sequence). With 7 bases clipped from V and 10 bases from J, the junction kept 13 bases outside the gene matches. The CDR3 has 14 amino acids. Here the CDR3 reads CASKKGVGQVPQHF. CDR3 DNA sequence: TGTGCCAGCAAGAAGGGTGTCGGACAGGTACCCCAGCATTTT.

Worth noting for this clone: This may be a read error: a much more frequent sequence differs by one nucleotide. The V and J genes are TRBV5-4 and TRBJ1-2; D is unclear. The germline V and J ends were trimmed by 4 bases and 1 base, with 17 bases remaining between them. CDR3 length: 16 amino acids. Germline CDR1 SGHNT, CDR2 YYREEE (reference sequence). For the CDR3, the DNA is TGTGCCAGCAGCCGGCGCGGTACGAGTCTTAACTATGGCTACACCTTC. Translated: CASSRRGTSLNYGYTF.

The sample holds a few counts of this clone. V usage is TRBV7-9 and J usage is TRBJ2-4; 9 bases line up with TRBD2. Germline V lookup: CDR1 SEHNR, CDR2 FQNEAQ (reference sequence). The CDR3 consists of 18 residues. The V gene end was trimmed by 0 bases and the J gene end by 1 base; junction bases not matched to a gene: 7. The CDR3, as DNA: TGTGCCAGCAGCTTAGCAGCGGGGGGACGGACGGCCAAAAACATTCAGTACTTC. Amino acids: CASSLAAGGRTAKNIQYF.

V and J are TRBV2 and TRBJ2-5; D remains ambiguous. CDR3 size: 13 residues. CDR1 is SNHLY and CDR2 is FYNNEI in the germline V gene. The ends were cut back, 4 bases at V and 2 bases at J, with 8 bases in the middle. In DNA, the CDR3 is TGTGCCAGCAGTGTGATGAGGCAAGAGACCCAGTACTTC. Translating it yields CASSVMRQETQYF.

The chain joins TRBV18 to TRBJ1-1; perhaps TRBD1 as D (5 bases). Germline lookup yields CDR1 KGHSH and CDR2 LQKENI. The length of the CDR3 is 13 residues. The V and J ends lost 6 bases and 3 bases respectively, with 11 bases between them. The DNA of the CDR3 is TGTGCCAGCTCCCAGGGCTTGGACACTGAAGCTTTCTTT. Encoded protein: CASSQGLDTEAFF. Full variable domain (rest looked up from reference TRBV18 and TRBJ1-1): NAGVMQNPRHLVRRRGQEARLRCSPMKGHSHVYWYRQLPEEGLKFMVYLQKENIIDESGMPKERFSAEFPKEGPSILRIQQVVRGDSAAYFCASSQGLDTEAFFGQGTRLTVV.

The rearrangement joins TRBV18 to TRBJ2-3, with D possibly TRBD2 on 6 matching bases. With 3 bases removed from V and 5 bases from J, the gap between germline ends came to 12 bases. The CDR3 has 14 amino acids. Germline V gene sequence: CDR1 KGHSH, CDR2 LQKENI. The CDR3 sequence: CASSPNSGGDTQYF. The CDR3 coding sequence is TGTGCCAGCTCACCGAACTCCGGGGGAGATACGCAGTATTTT.

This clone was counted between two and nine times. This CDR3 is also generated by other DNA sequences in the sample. The CDR3 sequence: CASSTQGQPQHF. DNA of the CDR3: TGTGCCAGCTCAACACAAGGTCAGCCCCAGCATTTT. This sequence joins TRBV18 and TRBJ1-5; D is uncertain. This CDR3 is 12 amino acids long. Trimming removed 5 bases at V and 6 bases at J, with 8 bases between. In germline, CDR1 is KGHSH, CDR2 LQKENI.

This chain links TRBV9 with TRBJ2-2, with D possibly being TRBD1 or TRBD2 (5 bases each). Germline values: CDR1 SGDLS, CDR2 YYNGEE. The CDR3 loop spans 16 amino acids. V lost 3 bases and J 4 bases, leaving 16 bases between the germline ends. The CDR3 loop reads CASSGGSRVGTGELFF. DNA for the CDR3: TGTGCCAGCAGCGGGGGGAGCAGGGTTGGCACCGGGGAGCTGTTTTTT.

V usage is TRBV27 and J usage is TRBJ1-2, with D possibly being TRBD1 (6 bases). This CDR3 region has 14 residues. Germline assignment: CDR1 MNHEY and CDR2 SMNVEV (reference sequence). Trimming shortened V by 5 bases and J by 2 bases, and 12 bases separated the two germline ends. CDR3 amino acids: CASSPQGQNYGYTF. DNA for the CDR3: TGTGCCAGCAGTCCCCAAGGACAGAACTATGGCTACACCTTC.

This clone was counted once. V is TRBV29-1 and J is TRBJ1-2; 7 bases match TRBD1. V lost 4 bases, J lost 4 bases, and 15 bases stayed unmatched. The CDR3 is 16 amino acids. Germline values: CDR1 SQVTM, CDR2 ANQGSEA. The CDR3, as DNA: TGCAGCGTTGTTGTGGGGACACTAGACAGGGTCTATGGCTACACCTTC. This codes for CSVVVGTLDRVYGYTF.

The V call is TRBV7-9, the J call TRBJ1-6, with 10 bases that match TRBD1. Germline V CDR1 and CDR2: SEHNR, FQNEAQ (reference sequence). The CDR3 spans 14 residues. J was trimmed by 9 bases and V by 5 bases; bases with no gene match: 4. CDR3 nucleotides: TGTGCCAGCAGCGGGACAGGGGCAAGTTCACCCCTCCACTTT. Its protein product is CASSGTGASSPLHF. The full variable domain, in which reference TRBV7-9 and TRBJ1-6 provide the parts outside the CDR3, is DTGVSQNPRHKITKRGQNVTFRCDPISEHNRLYWYRQTLGQGPEFLTYFQNEAQLEKSRLLSDRFSAERPKGSFSTLEIQRTEQGDSAMYLCASSGTGASSPLHFGNGTRLTVT.

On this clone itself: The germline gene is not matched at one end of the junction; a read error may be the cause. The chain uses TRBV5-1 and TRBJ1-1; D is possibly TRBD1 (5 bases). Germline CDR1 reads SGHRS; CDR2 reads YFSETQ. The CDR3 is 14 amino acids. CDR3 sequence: CAGSPVGLNTEAFF. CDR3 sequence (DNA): TGCGCCGGCAGCCCGGTGGGACTCAACACTGAAGCTTTCTTT.

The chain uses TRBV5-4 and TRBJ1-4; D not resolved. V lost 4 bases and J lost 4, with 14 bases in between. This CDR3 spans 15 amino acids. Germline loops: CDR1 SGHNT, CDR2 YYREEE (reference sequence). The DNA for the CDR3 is TGTGCCAGCAGCCAAGGATCCCGGAATAATGAAAAACTGTTTTTT. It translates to CASSQGSRNNEKLFF.

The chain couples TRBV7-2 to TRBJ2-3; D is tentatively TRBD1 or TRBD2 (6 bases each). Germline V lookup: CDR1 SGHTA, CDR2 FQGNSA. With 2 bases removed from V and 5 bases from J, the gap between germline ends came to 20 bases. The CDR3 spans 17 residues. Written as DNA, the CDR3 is TGTGCCAGCAGCTTAAGCCGGACAGCCCTGGGAGGAGATACGCAGTATTTT. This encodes CASSLSRTALGGDTQYF.

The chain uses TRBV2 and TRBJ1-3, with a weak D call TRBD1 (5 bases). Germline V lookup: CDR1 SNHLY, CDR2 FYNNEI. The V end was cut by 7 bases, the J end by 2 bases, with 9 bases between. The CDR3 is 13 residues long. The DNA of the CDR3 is TGTGCCAGCAAAAAGGGGACTGGAAACACCATATATTTT. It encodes CASKKGTGNTIYF.